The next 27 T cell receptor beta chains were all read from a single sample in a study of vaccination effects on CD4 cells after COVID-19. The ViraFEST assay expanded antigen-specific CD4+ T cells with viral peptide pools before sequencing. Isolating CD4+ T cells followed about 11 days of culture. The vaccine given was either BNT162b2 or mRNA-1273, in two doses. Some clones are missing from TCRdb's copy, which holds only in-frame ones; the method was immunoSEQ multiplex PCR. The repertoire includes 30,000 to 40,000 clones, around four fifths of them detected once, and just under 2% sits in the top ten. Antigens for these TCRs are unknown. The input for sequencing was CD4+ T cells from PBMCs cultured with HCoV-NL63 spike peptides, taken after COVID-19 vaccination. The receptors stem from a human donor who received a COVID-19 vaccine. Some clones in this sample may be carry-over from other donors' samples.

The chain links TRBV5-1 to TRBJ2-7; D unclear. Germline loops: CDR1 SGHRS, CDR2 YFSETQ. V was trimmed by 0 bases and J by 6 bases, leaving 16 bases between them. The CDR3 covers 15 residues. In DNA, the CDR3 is TGCGCCAGCAGCTTGGATTACACCACCGCTAGCGAGCAGTACGTC. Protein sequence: CASSLDYTTASEQYV.

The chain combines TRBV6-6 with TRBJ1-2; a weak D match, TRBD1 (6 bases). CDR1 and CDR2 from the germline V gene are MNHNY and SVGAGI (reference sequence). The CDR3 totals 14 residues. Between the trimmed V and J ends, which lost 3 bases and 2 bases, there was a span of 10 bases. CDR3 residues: CASSYPQGNYGYTF. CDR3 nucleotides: TGTGCCAGCAGTTATCCCCAGGGGAACTATGGCTACACCTTC.

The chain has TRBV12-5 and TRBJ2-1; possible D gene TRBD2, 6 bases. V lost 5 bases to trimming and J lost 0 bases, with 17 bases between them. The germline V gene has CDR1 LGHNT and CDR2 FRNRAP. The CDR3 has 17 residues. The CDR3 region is CASGPQGGISSYNEQFF. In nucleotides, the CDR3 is TGTGCTAGTGGTCCCCAGGGCGGGATAAGCTCCTACAATGAGCAGTTCTTC.

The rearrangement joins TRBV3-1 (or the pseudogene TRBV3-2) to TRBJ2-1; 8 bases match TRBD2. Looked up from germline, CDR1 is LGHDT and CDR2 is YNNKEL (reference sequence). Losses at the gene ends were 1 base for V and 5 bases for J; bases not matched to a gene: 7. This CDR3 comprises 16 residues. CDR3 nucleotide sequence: TGTGCCAGCAGCCAAGCAGGCGGGGGGTTTCACAATGAGCAGTTCTTC. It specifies CASSQAGGGFHNEQFF.

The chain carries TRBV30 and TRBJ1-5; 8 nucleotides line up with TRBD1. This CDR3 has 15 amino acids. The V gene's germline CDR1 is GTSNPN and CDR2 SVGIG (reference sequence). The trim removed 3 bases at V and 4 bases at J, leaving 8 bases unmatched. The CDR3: CAWSTGGAQNQPQHF. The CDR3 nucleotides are TGTGCCTGGAGCACAGGGGGGGCGCAGAATCAGCCCCAGCATTTT.

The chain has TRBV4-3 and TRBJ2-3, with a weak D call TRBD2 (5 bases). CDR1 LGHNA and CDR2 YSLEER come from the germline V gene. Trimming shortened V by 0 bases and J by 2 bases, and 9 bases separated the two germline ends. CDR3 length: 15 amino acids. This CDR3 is CASSQETRDTDTQYF. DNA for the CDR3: TGCGCCAGCAGCCAAGAAACCCGGGACACAGATACGCAGTATTTT.

As DNA, the CDR3 is TGTGCCAGCAGTTACTCGAGGGGAACGGCAGATACGCAGTATTTT. Residues: CASSYSRGTADTQYF. V gene TRBV6-5 combines with J gene TRBJ2-3, with D perhaps being TRBD1 or TRBD2 (5 bases each). V lost 0 bases, J lost 4 bases, and 11 bases lay in between. The CDR3 has 15 residues. The V gene's germline CDR1 is MNHEY and CDR2 SVGAGI.

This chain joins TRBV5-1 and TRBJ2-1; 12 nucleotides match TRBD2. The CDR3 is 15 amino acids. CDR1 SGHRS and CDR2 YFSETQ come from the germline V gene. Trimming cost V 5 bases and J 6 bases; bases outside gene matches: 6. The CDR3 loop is CASRGLAGGLNEQFF. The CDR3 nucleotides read TGCGCCAGCAGGGGGCTAGCGGGGGGGCTCAATGAGCAGTTCTTC.

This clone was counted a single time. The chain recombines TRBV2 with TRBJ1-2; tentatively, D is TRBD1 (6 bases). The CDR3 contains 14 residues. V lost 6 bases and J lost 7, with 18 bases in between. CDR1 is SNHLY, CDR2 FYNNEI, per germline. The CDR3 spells CASSPGTSIRGYTF. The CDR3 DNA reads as TGTGCCAGCAGCCCCGGGACATCGATTCGTGGCTACACCTTC.

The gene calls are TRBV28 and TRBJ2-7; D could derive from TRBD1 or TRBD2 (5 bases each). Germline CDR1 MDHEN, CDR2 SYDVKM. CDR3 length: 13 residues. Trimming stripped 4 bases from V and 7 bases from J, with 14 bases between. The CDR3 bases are TGTGCCAGCAGTTCAGGGACCTTTGAAGAGCAGTACGTC. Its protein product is CASSSGTFEEQYV.

The CDR3 here is CASSADRGINTGELFF. In DNA, the CDR3 is TGTGCCAGCAGCGCAGACAGGGGGATAAACACCGGGGAGCTGTTTTTT. The chain couples TRBV9 to TRBJ2-2; TRBD1 agrees at 9 bases. V dropped 3 bases and J dropped 2; count of bases not matched to a gene: 5. This CDR3 has 16 amino acids. CDR1 and CDR2 (germline): SGDLS, YYNGEE.

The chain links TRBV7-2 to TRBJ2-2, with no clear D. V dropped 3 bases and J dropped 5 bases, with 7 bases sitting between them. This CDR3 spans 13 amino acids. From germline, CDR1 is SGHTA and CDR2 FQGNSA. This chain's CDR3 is CASSFKGTGELFF. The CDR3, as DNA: TGTGCCAGCAGCTTTAAAGGGACCGGGGAGCTGTTTTTT.

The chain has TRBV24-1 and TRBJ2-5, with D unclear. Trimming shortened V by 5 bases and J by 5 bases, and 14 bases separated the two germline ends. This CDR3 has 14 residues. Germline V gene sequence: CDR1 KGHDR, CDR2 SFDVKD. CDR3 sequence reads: CATSVPDRLETQYF. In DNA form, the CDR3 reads TGTGCCACCAGTGTTCCGGACCGACTGGAGACCCAGTACTTC.

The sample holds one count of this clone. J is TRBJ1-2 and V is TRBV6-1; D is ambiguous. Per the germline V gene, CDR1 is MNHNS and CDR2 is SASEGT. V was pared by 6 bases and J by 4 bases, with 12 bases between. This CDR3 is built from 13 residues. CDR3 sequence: CASSRMNVYGYTF. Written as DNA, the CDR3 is TGTGCCAGCAGCCGAATGAATGTCTATGGCTACACCTTC.

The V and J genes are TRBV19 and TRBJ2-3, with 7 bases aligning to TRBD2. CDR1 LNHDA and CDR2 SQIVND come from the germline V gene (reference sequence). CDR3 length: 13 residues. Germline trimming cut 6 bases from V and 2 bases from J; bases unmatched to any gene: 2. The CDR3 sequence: CASRAGFTDTQYF. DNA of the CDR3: TGTGCCAGTAGAGCGGGGTTCACAGATACGCAGTATTTT. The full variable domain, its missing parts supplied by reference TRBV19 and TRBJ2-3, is DGGITQSPKYLFRKEGQNVTLSCEQNLNHDAMYWYRQDPGQGLRLIYYSQIVNDFQKGDIAEGYSVSREKKESFPLTVTSAQKNPTAFYLCASRAGFTDTQYFGPGTRLTVL.

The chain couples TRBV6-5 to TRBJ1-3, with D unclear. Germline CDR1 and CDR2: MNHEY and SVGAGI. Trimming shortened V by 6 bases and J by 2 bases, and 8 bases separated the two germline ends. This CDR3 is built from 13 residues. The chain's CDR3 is CASRAVPGNTIYF. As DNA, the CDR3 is TGTGCCAGCAGGGCTGTGCCTGGAAACACCATATATTTT.

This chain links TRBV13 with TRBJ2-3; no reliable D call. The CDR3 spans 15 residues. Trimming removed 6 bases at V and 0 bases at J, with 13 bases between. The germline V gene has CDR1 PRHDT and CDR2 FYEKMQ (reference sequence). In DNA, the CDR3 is TGTGCCAGCAGGGGTGGCGTCGGGAGCACAGATACGCAGTATTTT. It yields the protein CASRGGVGSTDTQYF.

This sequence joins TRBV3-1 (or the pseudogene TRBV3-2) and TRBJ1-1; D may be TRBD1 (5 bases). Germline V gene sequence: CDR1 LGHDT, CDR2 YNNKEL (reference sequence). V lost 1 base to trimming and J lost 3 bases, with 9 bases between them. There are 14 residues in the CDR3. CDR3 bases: TGTGCCAGCAGCCAAGGGGGAGGGGACACTGAAGCTTTCTTT. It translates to CASSQGGGDTEAFF.

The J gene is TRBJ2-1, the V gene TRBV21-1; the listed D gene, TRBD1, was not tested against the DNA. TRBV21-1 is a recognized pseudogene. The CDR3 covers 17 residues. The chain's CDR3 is CASSTRLPALGGNEQFF. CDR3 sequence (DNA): TGTGCCAGCAGCACTCGCCTCCCGGCCCTAGGGGGCAATGAGCAGTTCTTC.

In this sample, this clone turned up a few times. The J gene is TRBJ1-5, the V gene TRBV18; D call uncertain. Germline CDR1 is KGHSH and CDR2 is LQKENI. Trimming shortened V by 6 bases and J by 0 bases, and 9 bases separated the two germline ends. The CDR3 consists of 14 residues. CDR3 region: CASSQQNSNQPQHF. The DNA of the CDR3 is TGTGCCAGCTCTCAGCAAAATAGCAATCAGCCCCAGCATTTT.

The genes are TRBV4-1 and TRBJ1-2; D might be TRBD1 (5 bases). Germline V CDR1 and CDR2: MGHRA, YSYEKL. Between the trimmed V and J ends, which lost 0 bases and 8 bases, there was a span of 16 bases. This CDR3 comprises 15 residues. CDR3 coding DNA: TGCGCCAGCAGCCAAGATTCTCCGGGGGTGGGGGGCTACACCTTC. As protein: CASSQDSPGVGGYTF.

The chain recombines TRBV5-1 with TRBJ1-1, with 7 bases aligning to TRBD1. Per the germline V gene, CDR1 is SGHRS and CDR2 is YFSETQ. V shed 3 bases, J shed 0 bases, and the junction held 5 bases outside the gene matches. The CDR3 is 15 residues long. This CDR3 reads CASSSKTGMNTEAFF. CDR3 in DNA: TGCGCCAGCAGCTCAAAGACAGGGATGAACACTGAAGCTTTCTTT.

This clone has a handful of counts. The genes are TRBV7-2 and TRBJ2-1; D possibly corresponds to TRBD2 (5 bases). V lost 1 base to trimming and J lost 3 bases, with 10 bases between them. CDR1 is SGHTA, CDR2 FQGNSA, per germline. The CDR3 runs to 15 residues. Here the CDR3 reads CASSLVPGNYNEQFF. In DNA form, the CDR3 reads TGTGCCAGCAGCTTAGTCCCGGGAAACTACAATGAGCAGTTCTTC.

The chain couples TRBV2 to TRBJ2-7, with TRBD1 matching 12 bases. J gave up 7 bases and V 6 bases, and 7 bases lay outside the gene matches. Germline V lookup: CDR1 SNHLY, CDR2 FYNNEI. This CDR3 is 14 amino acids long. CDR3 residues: CASRGDRGLGEQYV. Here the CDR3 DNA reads TGTGCCAGCAGGGGGGACAGGGGGCTCGGGGAGCAGTACGTC.

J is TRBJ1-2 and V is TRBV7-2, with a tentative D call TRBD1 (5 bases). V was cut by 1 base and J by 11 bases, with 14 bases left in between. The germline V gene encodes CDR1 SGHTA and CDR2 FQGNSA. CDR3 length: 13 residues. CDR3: CASSLEDKMRYTF. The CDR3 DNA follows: TGTGCCAGCAGCTTAGAGGACAAAATGAGGTACACCTTC.

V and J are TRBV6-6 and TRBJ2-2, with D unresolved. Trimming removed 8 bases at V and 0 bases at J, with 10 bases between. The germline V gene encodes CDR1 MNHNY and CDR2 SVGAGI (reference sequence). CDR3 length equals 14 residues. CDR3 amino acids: CASCVSANTGELFF. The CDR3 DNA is TGTGCCAGCTGTGTCTCCGCGAACACCGGGGAGCTGTTTTTT.

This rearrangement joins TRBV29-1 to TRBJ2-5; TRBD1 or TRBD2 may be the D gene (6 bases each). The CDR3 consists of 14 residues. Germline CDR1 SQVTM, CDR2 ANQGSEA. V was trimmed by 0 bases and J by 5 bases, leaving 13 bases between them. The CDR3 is CSVEDQGGGETQYF. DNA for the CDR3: TGCAGCGTTGAAGATCAAGGAGGGGGGGAGACCCAGTACTTC.